Sequencing of this T cell receptor beta chain was carried out in a study of T-cell reconstitution after alpha-beta-depleted transplantation in children. Trimming cost V 5 bases and J 8 bases; bases outside gene matches: 21. Germline lookup yields CDR1 SQVTM and CDR2 ANQGSEA. This CDR3 has 20 residues. This clonotype has more than one count but fewer than ten. For TCRbeta, the library was prepared with unique molecular identifiers. TCRdb redid the calling of the PCR reads with MiXCR, one entry per CDR3 protein. This sample carries 400,000 to 500,000 distinct CDR3 sequences, 9.5% to 13% of them seen once, and the ten largest clones take roughly 5.1%.

This sequence joins TRBV29-1 and TRBJ2-1; 16 bases map to TRBD2. The sample was PBMCs from the stem cell graft donor, taken from the stem cell graft. The TCR sequence derives from a human donor who donated a stem cell graft to a child with acute myeloid leukemia. CDR3 sequence reads: CSVLVEPGTSGGAVFDEQFF. In nucleotides, the CDR3 is TGCAGCGTTCTTGTCGAACCCGGGACTAGCGGGGGGGCGGTTTTCGATGAGCAGTTCTTC.